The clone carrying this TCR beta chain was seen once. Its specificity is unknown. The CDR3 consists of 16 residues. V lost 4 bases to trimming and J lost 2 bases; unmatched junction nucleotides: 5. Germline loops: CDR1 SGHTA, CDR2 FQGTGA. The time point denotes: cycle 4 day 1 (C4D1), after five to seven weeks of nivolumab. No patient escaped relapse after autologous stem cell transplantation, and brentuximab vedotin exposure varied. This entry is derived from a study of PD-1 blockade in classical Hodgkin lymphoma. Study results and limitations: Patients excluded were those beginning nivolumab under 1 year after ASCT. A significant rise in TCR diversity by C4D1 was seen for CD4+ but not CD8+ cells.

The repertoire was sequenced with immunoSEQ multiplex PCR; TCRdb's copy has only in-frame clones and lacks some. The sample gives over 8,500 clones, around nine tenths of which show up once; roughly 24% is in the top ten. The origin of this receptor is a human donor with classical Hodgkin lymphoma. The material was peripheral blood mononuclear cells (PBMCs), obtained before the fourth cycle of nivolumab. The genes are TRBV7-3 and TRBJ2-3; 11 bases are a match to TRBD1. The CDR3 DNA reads TGTGCCAGCAGCTCCTGGACAGGGGGCCTCACAGATACGCAGTATTTT. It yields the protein CASSSWTGGLTDTQYF.